This TCR beta chain originates from a study of breast tumors, draining lymph nodes, adjacent tissues. The study's findings and limits: Tumors had less TCR diversity than lymph nodes, more than nontumor tissue. Tumor T cell lymph node origin was a supported hypothesis, not proven.

From the multiplex PCR reads, TCRdb called clonotypes with MiXCR, one entry per CDR3 protein. Of about 32,000 distinct CDR3 sequences in the sample, roughly 32% were seen once. Germline CDR1 is LGHNA and CDR2 is YNFKEQ. The CDR3 runs to 15 residues. The trim removed 1 base at V and 6 bases at J, leaving 5 bases unmatched. This clonotype appeared many times. Its specificity is unknown. What was sequenced was breast tumor tissue. V and J are TRBV4-2 and TRBJ2-7, with TRBD2 identical over 11 bases. The sequence was collected from a female donor with breast cancer. Some clones in this sample may be carry-over from other donors' samples. CDR3 bases: TGTGCCAGCAGCCAAGCCACTAGCGGGAGTTCCGAGCAGTACTTC. Protein product: CASSQATSGSSEQYF.